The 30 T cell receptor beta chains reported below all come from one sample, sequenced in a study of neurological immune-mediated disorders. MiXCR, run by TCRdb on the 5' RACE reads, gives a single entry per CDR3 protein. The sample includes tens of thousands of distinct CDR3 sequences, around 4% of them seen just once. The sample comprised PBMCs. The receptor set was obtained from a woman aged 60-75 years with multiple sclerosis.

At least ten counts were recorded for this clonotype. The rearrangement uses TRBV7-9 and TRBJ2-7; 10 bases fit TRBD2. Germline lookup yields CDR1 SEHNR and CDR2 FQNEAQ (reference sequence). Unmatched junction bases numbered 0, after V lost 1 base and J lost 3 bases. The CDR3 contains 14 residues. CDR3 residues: CASSLGLAGYEQYF. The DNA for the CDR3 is TGTGCCAGCAGCTTAGGACTAGCGGGCTACGAGCAGTACTTC.

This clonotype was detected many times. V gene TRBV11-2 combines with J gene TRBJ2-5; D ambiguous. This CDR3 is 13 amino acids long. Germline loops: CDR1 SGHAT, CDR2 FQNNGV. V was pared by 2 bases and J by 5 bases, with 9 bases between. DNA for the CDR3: TGTGCCAGCAGCTTATTGATGTTGGAGACCCAGTACTTC. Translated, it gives CASSLLMLETQYF.

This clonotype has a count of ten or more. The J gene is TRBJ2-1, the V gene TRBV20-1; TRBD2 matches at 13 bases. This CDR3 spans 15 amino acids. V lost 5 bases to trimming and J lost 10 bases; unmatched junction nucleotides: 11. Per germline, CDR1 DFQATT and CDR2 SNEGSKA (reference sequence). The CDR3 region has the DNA TGCAGTGCTTCCACACTAGCGGGAGGGCCGGGGGAGCAGTTCTTC. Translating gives CSASTLAGGPGEQFF.

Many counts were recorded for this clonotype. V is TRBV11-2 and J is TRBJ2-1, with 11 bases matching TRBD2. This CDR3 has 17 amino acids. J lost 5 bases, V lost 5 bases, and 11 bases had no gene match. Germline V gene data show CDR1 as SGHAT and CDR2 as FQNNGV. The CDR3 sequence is CASSPGLAGGRNNEQFF. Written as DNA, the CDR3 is TGTGCCAGCAGCCCGGGGCTAGCGGGAGGAAGGAACAATGAGCAGTTCTTC.

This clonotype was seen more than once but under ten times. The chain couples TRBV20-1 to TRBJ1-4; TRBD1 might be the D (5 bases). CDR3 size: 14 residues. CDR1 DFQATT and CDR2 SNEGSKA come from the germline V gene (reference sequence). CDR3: CSAVGGETNEKLFF. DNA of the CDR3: TGCAGCGCGGTTGGGGGGGAAACTAATGAAAAACTGTTTTTT.

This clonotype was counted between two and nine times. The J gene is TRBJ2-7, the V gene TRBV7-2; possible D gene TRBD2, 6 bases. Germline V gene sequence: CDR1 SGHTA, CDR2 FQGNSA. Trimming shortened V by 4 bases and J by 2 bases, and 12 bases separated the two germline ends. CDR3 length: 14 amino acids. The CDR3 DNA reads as TGTGCCAGCAGCTACAGTAGCGGACCCTACGAGCAGTACTTC. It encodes CASSYSSGPYEQYF.

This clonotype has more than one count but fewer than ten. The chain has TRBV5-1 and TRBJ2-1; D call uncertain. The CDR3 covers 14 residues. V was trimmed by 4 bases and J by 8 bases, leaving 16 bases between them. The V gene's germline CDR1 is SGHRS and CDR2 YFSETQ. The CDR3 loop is CASSPLSGQDEQFF. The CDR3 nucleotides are TGCGCCAGCAGCCCCCTCTCGGGCCAGGATGAGCAGTTCTTC.

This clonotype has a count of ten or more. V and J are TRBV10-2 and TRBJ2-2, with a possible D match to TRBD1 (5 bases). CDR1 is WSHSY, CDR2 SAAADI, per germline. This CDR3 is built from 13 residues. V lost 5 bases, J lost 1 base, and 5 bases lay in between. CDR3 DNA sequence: TGCGCCAGCAGTCAGGGGAACACCGGGGAGCTGTTTTTT. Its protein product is CASSQGNTGELFF.

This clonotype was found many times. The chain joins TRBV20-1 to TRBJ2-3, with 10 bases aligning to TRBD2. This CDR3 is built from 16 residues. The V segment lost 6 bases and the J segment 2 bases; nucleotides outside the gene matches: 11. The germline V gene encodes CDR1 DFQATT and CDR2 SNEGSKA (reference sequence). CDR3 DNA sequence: TGCAGTGCCCCTCCCTGGACTAGCGGCTACACAGATACGCAGTATTTT. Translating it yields CSAPPWTSGYTDTQYF.

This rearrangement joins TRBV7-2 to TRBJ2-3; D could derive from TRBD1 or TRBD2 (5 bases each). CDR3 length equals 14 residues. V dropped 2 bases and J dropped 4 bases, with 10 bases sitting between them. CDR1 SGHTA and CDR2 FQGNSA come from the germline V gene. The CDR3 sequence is CASSLSWGSDTQYF. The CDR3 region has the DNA TGTGCCAGCAGCTTAAGTTGGGGGTCAGATACGCAGTATTTT.

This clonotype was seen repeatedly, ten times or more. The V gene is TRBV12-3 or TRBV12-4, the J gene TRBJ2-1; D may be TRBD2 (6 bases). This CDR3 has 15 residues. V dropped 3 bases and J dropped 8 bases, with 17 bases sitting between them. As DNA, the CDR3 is TGTGCCAGCAGTTTTCTAGGAGGGTTACCTGATGAGCAGTTCTTC. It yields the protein CASSFLGGLPDEQFF.

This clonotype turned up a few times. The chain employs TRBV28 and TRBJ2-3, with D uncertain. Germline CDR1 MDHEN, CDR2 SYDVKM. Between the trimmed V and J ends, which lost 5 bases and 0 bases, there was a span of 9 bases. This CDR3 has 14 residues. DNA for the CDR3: TGTGCCAGCAGTAACTCGGACAGCACAGATACGCAGTATTTT. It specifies CASSNSDSTDTQYF.

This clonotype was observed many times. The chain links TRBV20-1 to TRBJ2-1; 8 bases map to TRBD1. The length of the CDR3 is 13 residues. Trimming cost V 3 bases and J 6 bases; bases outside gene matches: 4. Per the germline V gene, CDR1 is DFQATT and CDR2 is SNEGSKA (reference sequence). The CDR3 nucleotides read TGCAGTGCTAGGAGGACAGGGTCCAATGAGCAGTTCTTC. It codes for CSARRTGSNEQFF.

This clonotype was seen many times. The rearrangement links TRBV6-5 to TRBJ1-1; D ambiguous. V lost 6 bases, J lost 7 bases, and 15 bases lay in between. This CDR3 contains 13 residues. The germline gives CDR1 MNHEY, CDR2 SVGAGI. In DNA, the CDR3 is TGTGCCAGCAGCCAACTCGCCGGGAGTGAAGCTTTCTTT. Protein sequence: CASSQLAGSEAFF.

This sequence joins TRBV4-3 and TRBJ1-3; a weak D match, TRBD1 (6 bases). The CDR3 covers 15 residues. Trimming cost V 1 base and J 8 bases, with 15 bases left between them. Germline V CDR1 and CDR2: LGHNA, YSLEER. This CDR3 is CASSQVLGAVDTIYF. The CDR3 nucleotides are TGCGCCAGCAGCCAAGTTCTGGGGGCGGTGGACACCATATATTTT.

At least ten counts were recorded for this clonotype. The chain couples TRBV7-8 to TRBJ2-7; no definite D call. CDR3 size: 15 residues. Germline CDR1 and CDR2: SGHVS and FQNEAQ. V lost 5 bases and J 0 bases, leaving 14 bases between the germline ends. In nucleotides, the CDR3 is TGTGCCAGCAGCCCTCGGTTCTCCCTCTCCTACGAGCAGTACTTC. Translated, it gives CASSPRFSLSYEQYF.

CDR3 in amino acids: CASSLAGIDNEQFF. CDR3 in DNA: TGCGCCAGCAGCTTGGCCGGGATAGACAATGAGCAGTTCTTC. V is TRBV5-1 and J is TRBJ2-1; tentative D call: TRBD2 (5 bases). This CDR3 is built from 14 residues. The germline V gene has CDR1 SGHRS and CDR2 YFSETQ. V lost 0 bases and J 5 bases, leaving 9 bases between the germline ends. The full variable domain, in which reference TRBV5-1 and TRBJ2-1 provide the parts outside the CDR3, is KAGVTQTPRYLIKTRGQQVTLSCSPISGHRSVSWYQQTPGQGLQFLFEYFSETQRNKGNFPGRFSGRQFSNSRSEMNVSTLELGDSALYLCASSLAGIDNEQFFGPGTRLTVL.

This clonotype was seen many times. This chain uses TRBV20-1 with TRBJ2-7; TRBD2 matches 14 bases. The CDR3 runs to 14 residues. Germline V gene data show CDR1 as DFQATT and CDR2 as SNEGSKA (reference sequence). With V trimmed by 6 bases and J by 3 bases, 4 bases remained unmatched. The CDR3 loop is CSAYGLAGGYEQYF. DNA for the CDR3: TGCAGTGCCTACGGACTAGCGGGGGGCTACGAGCAGTACTTC.

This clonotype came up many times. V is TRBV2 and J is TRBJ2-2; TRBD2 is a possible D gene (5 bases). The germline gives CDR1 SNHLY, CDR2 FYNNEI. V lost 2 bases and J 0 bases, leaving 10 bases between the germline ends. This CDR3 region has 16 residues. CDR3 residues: CASSEFEGTNTGELFF. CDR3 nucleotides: TGTGCCAGCAGTGAATTTGAGGGAACGAACACCGGGGAGCTGTTTTTT.

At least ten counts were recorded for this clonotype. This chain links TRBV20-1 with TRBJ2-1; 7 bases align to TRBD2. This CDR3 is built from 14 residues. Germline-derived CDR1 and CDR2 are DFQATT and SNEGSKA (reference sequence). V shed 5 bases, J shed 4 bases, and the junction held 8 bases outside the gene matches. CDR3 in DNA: TGCAGTGCTCAAAAGCGGGAAGGGTACAATGAGCAGTTCTTC. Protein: CSAQKREGYNEQFF.

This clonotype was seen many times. In nucleotides, the CDR3 is TGCGCCAGCAGCTTGGCAGGGGAGAGGCATGAGCAGTTCTTC. As protein: CASSLAGERHEQFF. This chain links TRBV5-1 with TRBJ2-1, with D possibly matching TRBD1 (6 bases). Trimming pared 0 bases from V and 8 bases from J, leaving 12 bases between. The V gene's germline CDR1 is SGHRS and CDR2 YFSETQ. CDR3 length: 14 residues.

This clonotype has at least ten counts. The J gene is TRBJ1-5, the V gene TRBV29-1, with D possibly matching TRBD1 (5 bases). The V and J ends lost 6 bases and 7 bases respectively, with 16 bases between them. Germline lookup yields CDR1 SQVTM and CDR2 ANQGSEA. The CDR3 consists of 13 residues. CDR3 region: CSVGTGRGQPQHF. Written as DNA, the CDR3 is TGCAGCGTCGGGACGGGGCGGGGACAGCCCCAGCATTTT.

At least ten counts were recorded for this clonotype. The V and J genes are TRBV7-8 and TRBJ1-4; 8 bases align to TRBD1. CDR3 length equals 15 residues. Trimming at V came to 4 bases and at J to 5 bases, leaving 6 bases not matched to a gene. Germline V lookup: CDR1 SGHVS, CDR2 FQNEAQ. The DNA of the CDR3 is TGTGCCAGCAGCTCGGACAGGGTGAAAAATGAAAAACTGTTTTTT. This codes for CASSSDRVKNEKLFF.

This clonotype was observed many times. CDR3 sequence: CASSLGEADTQYF. CDR3 sequence (DNA): TGTGCCAGCAGCTTAGGAGAGGCAGATACGCAGTATTTT. The chain recombines TRBV7-2 with TRBJ2-3; D unresolved. The germline CDR1 and CDR2 sequences are SGHTA and FQGNSA. The V end was cut by 1 base, the J end by 4 bases, with 6 bases between. This CDR3 has 13 amino acids.

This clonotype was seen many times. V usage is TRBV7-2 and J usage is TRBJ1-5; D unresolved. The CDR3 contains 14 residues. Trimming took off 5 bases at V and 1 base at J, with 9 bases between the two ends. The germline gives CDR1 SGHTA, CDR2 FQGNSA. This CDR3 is CASSPDGSNQPQHF. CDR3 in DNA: TGTGCCAGCAGCCCGGACGGAAGCAATCAGCCCCAGCATTTT.

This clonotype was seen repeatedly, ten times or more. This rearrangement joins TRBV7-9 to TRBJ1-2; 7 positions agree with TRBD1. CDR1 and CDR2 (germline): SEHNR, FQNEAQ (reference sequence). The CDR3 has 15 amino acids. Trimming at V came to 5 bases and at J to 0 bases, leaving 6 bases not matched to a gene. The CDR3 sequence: CASSEQGIPNYGYTF. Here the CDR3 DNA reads TGTGCCAGCAGCGAACAGGGGATCCCTAACTATGGCTACACCTTC.

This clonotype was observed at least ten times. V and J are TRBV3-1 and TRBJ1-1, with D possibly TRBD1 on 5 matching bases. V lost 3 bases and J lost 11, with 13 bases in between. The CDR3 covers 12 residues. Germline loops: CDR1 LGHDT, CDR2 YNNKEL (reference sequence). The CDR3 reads CASSQMRAGAFF. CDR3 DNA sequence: TGTGCCAGCAGCCAGATGAGGGCAGGGGCTTTCTTT.

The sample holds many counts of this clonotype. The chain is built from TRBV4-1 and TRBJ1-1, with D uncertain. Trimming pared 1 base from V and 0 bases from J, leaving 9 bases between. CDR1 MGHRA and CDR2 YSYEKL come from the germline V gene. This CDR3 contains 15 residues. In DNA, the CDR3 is TGCGCCAGCAGCCAAGTACTGCAATTGAACACTGAAGCTTTCTTT. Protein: CASSQVLQLNTEAFF.

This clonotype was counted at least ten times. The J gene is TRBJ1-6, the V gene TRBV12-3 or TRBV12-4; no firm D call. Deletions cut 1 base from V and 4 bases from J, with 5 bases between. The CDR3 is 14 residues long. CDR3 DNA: TGTGCCAGCAGTTTAGTAGGGTATAATTCACCCCTCCACTTT. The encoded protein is CASSLVGYNSPLHF.

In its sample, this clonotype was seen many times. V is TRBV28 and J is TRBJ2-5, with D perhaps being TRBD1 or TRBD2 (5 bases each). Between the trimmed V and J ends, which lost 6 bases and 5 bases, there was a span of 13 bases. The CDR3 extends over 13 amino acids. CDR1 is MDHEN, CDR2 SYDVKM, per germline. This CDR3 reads CASRSGTLETQYF. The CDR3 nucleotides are TGTGCCAGCAGATCTGGGACGTTGGAGACCCAGTACTTC.